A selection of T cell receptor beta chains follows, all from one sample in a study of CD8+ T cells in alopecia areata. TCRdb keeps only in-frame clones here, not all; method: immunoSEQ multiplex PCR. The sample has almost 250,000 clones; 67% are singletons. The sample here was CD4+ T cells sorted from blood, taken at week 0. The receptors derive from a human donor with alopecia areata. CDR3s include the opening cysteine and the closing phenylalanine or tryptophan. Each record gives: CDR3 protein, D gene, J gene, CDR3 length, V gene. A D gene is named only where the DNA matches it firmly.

CSANRPGTGPTDTQYF | TRBD1 | TRBJ2-3 | 16 | TRBV29-1
CSVEDFPGQYF | . | TRBJ2-5 | 11 | TRBV29-1
CASSSSGGATYEQYF | TRBD1 | TRBJ2-7 | 15 | TRBV19
CASSALAGSTNEQFF | TRBD2 | TRBJ2-1 | 15 | TRBV5-1
CAWSVRLMAVRSTEAFF | . | TRBJ1-1 | 17 | TRBV30
CASSSRDARYEQYF | . | TRBJ2-7 | 14 | TRBV5-1
CASSLSGGETQYF | TRBD2 | TRBJ2-5 | 13 | TRBV5-1
CASSNGRFTDTQYF | . | TRBJ2-3 | 14 | TRBV14
CASSPMGQIQETQYF | TRBD1 | TRBJ2-5 | 15 | TRBV5-1
CASSQGTGAGEKLFF | TRBD1 | TRBJ1-4 | 15 | TRBV4-3
CAWIRGGTGGYTF | . | TRBJ1-2 | 13 | TRBV30
CASHKTGANTEAFF | TRBD1 | TRBJ1-1 | 14 | TRBV12-5
CASSRRTGGGRTNSPLHF | TRBD1 | TRBJ1-6 | 18 | TRBV14
CAALGAFF | . | TRBJ1-1 | 8 | TRBV30
CASSHWDSDEQYF | . | TRBJ2-7 | 13 | TRBV7-9
CASSFLQGSSYNEQFF | . | TRBJ2-1 | 16 | TRBV5-1
CASSEESIRNQPQHF | . | TRBJ1-5 | 15 | TRBV2
CASSLLVGGPQHF | . | TRBJ1-5 | 13 | TRBV7-9
CASSVGPGRGSYEQYF | . | TRBJ2-7 | 16 | TRBV9